This TCR beta chain was identified in a study of identical twins. The cDNA had a unique molecular identifier and a template-switch universal primer site. TCRdb recomputed calls from the 5' RACE reads with MiXCR, one row per CDR3 protein. The data contain 300,000 or so distinct CDR3 sequences, more than 8% of them singletons. CDR1 is MNHEY, CDR2 SVGEGT, per germline. The CDR3 is made up of 15 amino acids. V was cut by 5 bases and J by 3 bases, with 14 bases left in between. This clonotype was detected a few times. These same records also appear under a second study, on yellow fever vaccine responses in identical twins. From that second work: Reported findings indicate that twins' vaccine T cell responses seemed partially convergent, partially personalized.

This TCR came from a woman between 18 and 29 years old in good health. The sample consisted of CD8+ T cells sorted from blood. J is TRBJ1-5 and V is TRBV6-2 or TRBV6-3; D may be TRBD1 (5 bases). CDR3 sequence (DNA): TGTGCCAGCAGTAAGGGACGGGAGTCCAATCAGCCCCAGCATTTT. This codes for CASSKGRESNQPQHF.